Presented here are 27 T cell receptor beta chains from one specimen sequenced in a study of blood T cell repertoires in COVID-19. Generated by immunoSEQ multiplex PCR, the TCRdb table keeps only in-frame clones and is missing some. In the table there are 250,000 to 350,000 clones, roughly 90% of which are singletons. Sequenced material: PBMCs or T cells enriched from blood (not recorded which). The source is a woman in her twenties or thirties who had recovered from COVID-19.

The V gene is TRBV9, the J gene TRBJ2-1; 7 nucleotides match TRBD2. The V and J ends lost 7 bases and 3 bases, in that order; junction bases with no gene match: 10. The CDR3 is made up of 15 amino acids. Germline CDR1 reads SGDLS; CDR2 reads YYNGEE. As DNA, the CDR3 is TGTGCCAGCGGCCGGAGACTAGCCTTCTACAATGAGCAGTTCTTC. This gives the protein CASGRRLAFYNEQFF.

The chain has TRBV14 and TRBJ2-6; possibly TRBD1 for D (5 bases). This CDR3 contains 16 residues. The V gene lost 2 bases and the J gene lost 2 bases, with 10 bases spanning the gap. CDR1 is SGHDN and CDR2 is FVKESK in the germline V gene. The CDR3 region is CASSQQVGPGANVLTF. The CDR3 DNA reads as TGTGCCAGCAGCCAACAAGTGGGGCCTGGGGCCAACGTCCTGACTTTC.

V usage is TRBV6-5 and J usage is TRBJ2-2; TRBD1 matches 9 bases. Germline V lookup: CDR1 MNHEY, CDR2 SVGAGI. The CDR3 consists of 14 residues. V gave up 6 bases and J gave up 7 bases; unmatched junction bases: 6. The CDR3 region has the DNA TGTGCCAGCAGCCTACAGGGGGCGGGCGGGGAGCTGTTTTTT. It translates to CASSLQGAGGELFF.

The chain joins TRBV2 to TRBJ2-7; maybe TRBD1 (5 bases). V dropped 7 bases and J dropped 1 base, with 8 bases sitting between them. Germline V gene sequence: CDR1 SNHLY, CDR2 FYNNEI. There are 12 residues in the CDR3. CDR3 coding DNA: TGTGCCAGCACGTCAGGGTCCTACGAGCAGTACTTC. Its protein product is CASTSGSYEQYF.

V is TRBV10-3 and J is TRBJ2-2; 12 positions match TRBD2. V lost 3 bases, J lost 5 bases, and 7 bases stayed unmatched. The CDR3 loop spans 17 amino acids. The V gene's germline CDR1 is ENHRY and CDR2 SYGVKD. The CDR3 nucleotides read TGTGCCATCAGTGATGGACTAGCGGGACCCTCTACCGGGGAGCTGTTTTTT. It codes for CAISDGLAGPSTGELFF.

The chain uses TRBV7-2 and TRBJ2-7; 13 bases are a match to TRBD2. Germline values: CDR1 SGHTA, CDR2 FQGNSA. V shed 6 bases, J shed 4 bases, and the junction held 12 bases outside the gene matches. The CDR3 consists of 17 residues. For the CDR3, the DNA is TGTGCCAGCAGTCCACCAGTCGGGACTAGCGGGGCTTACGAGCAGTACTTC. Its protein product is CASSPPVGTSGAYEQYF.

This chain uses TRBV28 with TRBJ1-5; 11 bases map to TRBD1. In germline, CDR1 is MDHEN, CDR2 SYDVKM. The CDR3 sequence is 18 residues long. V dropped 6 bases and J dropped 5; count of bases not matched to a gene: 15. CDR3 loop: CASRYISRTGGIDQPQHF. The CDR3 nucleotides read TGTGCCAGCAGATATATATCCCGGACAGGGGGCATCGATCAGCCCCAGCATTTT.

The rearrangement links TRBV7-6 to TRBJ1-5; no firm D call. Trimming left V 3 bases short and J 7 bases short, with 13 bases between. The CDR3 covers 14 residues. CDR1 is SGHVS, CDR2 FNYEAQ, per germline. DNA for the CDR3: TGTGCCAGCAGCTTGACCGGTTCGGGACAGCCCCAGCATTTT. Its translation: CASSLTGSGQPQHF. The full variable domain, in which reference TRBV7-6 and TRBJ1-5 provide the parts outside the CDR3, is GAGVSQSPRYKVTKRGQDVALRCDPISGHVSLYWYRQALGQGPEFLTYFNYEAQQDKSGLPNDRFSAERPEGSISTLTIQRTEQRDSAMYRCASSLTGSGQPQHFGDGTRLSIL.

This rearrangement joins TRBV30 to TRBJ1-6, with D unclear. V was shortened by 0 bases and J by 7 bases, with 10 bases between the two germline ends. This CDR3 is built from 14 residues. The germline V gene has CDR1 GTSNPN and CDR2 SVGIG (reference sequence). DNA of the CDR3: TGTGCCTGGAGTGTTTCCAAGAGCAATTCACCCCTCCACTTT. This sequence encodes CAWSVSKSNSPLHF.

The rearrangement uses TRBV7-8 and TRBJ1-1; 10 nucleotides agree with TRBD1. The CDR3 covers 17 residues. Germline V gene lookup returns CDR1 SGHVS and CDR2 FQNEAQ. V lost 5 bases, J lost 3 bases, and 12 bases stayed unmatched. The CDR3 sequence: CASSATAGTGVDTEAFF. CDR3 sequence (DNA): TGTGCCAGCAGCGCGACTGCCGGGACAGGGGTCGACACTGAAGCTTTCTTT.

V and J are TRBV28 and TRBJ2-2; 8 bases are a match to TRBD1. Trimming removed 4 bases from V and 8 bases from J; junction bases left unmatched: 15. Germline V gene data show CDR1 as MDHEN and CDR2 as SYDVKM. The CDR3 length is 17 residues. CDR3 region: CASSSLSSGTGPGELFF. DNA of the CDR3: TGTGCCAGCAGTTCCTTATCTTCCGGGACAGGACCTGGGGAGCTGTTTTTT.

This clone was seen a handful of times. In DNA form, the CDR3 reads TGCGCCAGCAGCCAGACAGGGGATCCGGATTCACCCCTCCACTTT. It translates to CASSQTGDPDSPLHF. The chain combines TRBV5-1 with TRBJ1-6; 8 bases map to TRBD1. Germline CDR1 reads SGHRS; CDR2 reads YFSETQ. CDR3 length equals 15 residues. V shed 4 bases and J 8 bases; nucleotides not matched to a gene: 8.

With regard to this clone: The DNA is left out, because the CDR3 cannot be placed on it with certainty; the CDR3 is given as TCRdb lists it. The chain combines TRBV28 with TRBJ1-2. Ends included, the CDR3 has 13 residues. Per germline, CDR1 MDHEN and CDR2 SYDVKM. CDR3 region: CASSPPIVGGGTF.

The V call is TRBV29-1, the J call TRBJ2-3; D possibly corresponds to TRBD2 (6 bases). Germline CDR1 and CDR2: SQVTM and ANQGSEA. This CDR3 spans 12 amino acids. V shed 3 bases and J shed 6 bases, with 10 bases lying between them. The CDR3: CSVDRAGDTQYF. The CDR3 DNA is TGCAGCGTTGACAGGGCGGGGGATACGCAGTATTTT.

A single count supports this clone. The chain joins TRBV7-8 to TRBJ1-4, with 8 positions matching TRBD1. V lost 3 bases to trimming and J lost 6 bases; unmatched junction nucleotides: 3. The CDR3 is made up of 14 amino acids. Germline loops: CDR1 SGHVS, CDR2 FQNEAQ. The DNA of the CDR3 is TGTGCCAGCAGCTTCAGGACAGGGCATGAAAAACTGTTTTTT. Translating gives CASSFRTGHEKLFF.

The chain couples TRBV20-1 to TRBJ1-2, with unresolved D. Trimming removed 6 bases from V and 6 bases from J, with 11 bases in between. CDR1 is DFQATT and CDR2 is SNEGSKA in the germline V gene (reference sequence). The CDR3 totals 11 residues. In DNA, the CDR3 is TGCAGTGCAAAGCTAGGAAATGGCTACACCTTC. It yields the protein CSAKLGNGYTF.

The chain couples TRBV15 to TRBJ1-1; TRBD1 might be the D (5 bases). Germline values: CDR1 LNHNV, CDR2 YYDKDF (reference sequence). The CDR3 has 13 amino acids. V was trimmed by 6 bases and J by 6 bases, leaving 14 bases between them. The CDR3 reads CATRQGSPSEAFF. DNA of the CDR3: TGTGCCACCAGGCAGGGTTCTCCCTCTGAAGCTTTCTTT. The whole variable domain, filled in from reference TRBV15 and TRBJ1-1, reads DAMVIQNPRYQVTQFGKPVTLSCSQTLNHNVMYWYQQKSSQAPKLLFHYYDKDFNNEADTPDNFQSRRPNTSFCFLDIRSPGLGDTAMYLCATRQGSPSEAFFGQGTRLTVV.

This chain joins TRBV11-2 and TRBJ2-7; D uncertain. The V gene lost 1 base and the J gene lost 1 base, with 14 bases spanning the gap. Germline CDR1 and CDR2: SGHAT and FQNNGV. The length of the CDR3 is 16 residues. The CDR3 DNA sequence: TGTGCCAGCAGCTTAGGTTCACTCACCCTTTCCTACGAGCAGTACTTC. Protein product: CASSLGSLTLSYEQYF.

The rearrangement links TRBV4-1 to TRBJ1-4; D is unresolved. The CDR3 has 15 residues. The V end was cut by 0 bases, the J end by 8 bases, with 13 bases between. The germline CDR1 and CDR2 sequences are MGHRA and YSYEKL. For the CDR3, the DNA is TGCGCCAGCAGCCAAGAATCATTTAACGAGGAAAAACTGTTTTTT. This translates into CASSQESFNEEKLFF.

CDR3 in amino acids: CASSPLSRQGHTDTQYF. For the CDR3, the DNA is TGTGCCAGCAGCCCTTTATCTAGACAGGGACACACAGATACGCAGTATTTT. This chain uses TRBV11-3 with TRBJ2-3; 7 positions match TRBD1. V was clipped by 5 bases and J by 2 bases; unmatched bases: 13. This CDR3 has 17 amino acids. Germline lookup yields CDR1 SGHNT and CDR2 YENEEA.

The chain couples TRBV14 to TRBJ2-7, with D possibly matching TRBD1 (5 bases). The germline V and J ends were trimmed by 3 bases and 7 bases, with 13 bases remaining between them. Germline V lookup: CDR1 SGHDN, CDR2 FVKESK. This CDR3 has 13 amino acids. DNA for the CDR3: TGTGCCAGCAGCCAGAACCTTCAGGGTGAGCAGTACTTC. Its translation: CASSQNLQGEQYF.

The chain has TRBV6-4 and TRBJ1-1; TRBD1 agrees at 7 bases. CDR1 and CDR2 from the germline V gene are MRHNA and SNTAGT. This CDR3 contains 14 residues. V shed 8 bases, J shed 0 bases, and the junction held 6 bases outside the gene matches. CDR3 bases: TGTGCCAGCCGAGTGGACAGGTTGAACACTGAAGCTTTCTTT. Its translation: CASRVDRLNTEAFF.

V is TRBV6-2 or TRBV6-3 and J is TRBJ2-2; weak D call: TRBD1 (5 bases). This CDR3 comprises 20 residues. The V end was cut by 0 bases, the J end by 1 base, with 21 bases between. Germline CDR1 reads MNHEY; CDR2 reads SVGEGT. The CDR3 nucleotides are TGTGCCAGCAGTTACTCGAGTGCCGGGCCTAGGGGCTTGAACACCGGGGAGCTGTTTTTT. The encoded protein is CASSYSSAGPRGLNTGELFF.

The rearrangement joins TRBV7-3 to TRBJ2-2; D is ambiguous. V lost 2 bases and J lost 6, with 10 bases in between. The CDR3 runs to 14 residues. Germline V gene data show CDR1 as SGHTA and CDR2 as FQGTGA. This chain's CDR3 is CASSLDSSAGELFF. The CDR3 bases are TGTGCCAGCAGCTTAGATTCAAGCGCCGGGGAGCTGTTTTTT.

V gene TRBV7-9 combines with J gene TRBJ1-1; D not resolved. Germline V gene data show CDR1 as SEHNR and CDR2 as FQNEAQ (reference sequence). Trimming cost V 1 base and J 9 bases, with 6 bases left between them. The CDR3 has 11 residues. CDR3 in DNA: TGTGCCAGCAGCTTAGATAACAAAGCTTTCTTT. Protein: CASSLDNKAFF.

The chain combines TRBV28 with TRBJ2-7; 7 bases are shared with TRBD1. The CDR3 is 15 amino acids. The germline V gene encodes CDR1 MDHEN and CDR2 SYDVKM. Unmatched junction bases numbered 12, after V lost 5 bases and J lost 5 bases. The DNA for the CDR3 is TGTGCCAGCAGTGTCGGACAGGTCCAGGCTAACGAGCAGTACTTC. This encodes CASSVGQVQANEQYF.

The rearrangement links TRBV28 to TRBJ2-7; 7 bases map to TRBD2. The CDR3 has 13 amino acids. CDR1 is MDHEN, CDR2 SYDVKM, per germline. With 11 bases clipped from V and 5 bases from J, the junction kept 12 bases outside the gene matches. Here the CDR3 DNA reads TGTGCCGGCGGCGGGAGCGGCGGGAACGAGCAGTACTTC. Amino acid sequence: CAGGGSGGNEQYF.